This T cell receptor beta chain was retrieved from a study of blood T cell repertoires in COVID-19. Study-wide context: Sites across the United States, Italy and Spain contributed samples from acute and convalescent COVID-19.

Assay used: immunoSEQ multiplex PCR; TCRdb lists only in-frame clones, some missing. The data show fewer than 200,000 clones, around 73% seen once. The ends were cut back, 0 bases at V and 6 bases at J, with 3 bases in the middle. This CDR3 spans 11 amino acids. CDR1 is SQVTM, CDR2 ANQGSEA, per germline. Everyone who took part was roughly 18 to 100 years old, and they came from over 20 US areas. The gene calls are TRBV29-1 and TRBJ2-1; no definite D call. The receptor was isolated from a woman between 50 and 59 years old who had recovered from COVID-19. Sequencing was carried out using PBMCs or T cells enriched from blood (not recorded which). CDR3 sequence reads: CSVEELNEQFF. The CDR3 DNA follows: TGCAGCGTTGAAGAACTCAATGAGCAGTTCTTC.